The T cell receptor (beta chain) described here comes from a study of cytomegalovirus exposure and HLA in healthy donors. The study's findings and limits: For presence/absence analyses, sequencing depth was assumed to be roughly uniform across donors. Donors belonging to an Asian-associated ancestry cluster reportedly showed fewer N-insertions in productive TCRs than the 666-donor mean, according to what a later analysis found. A later analysis showed that HLA-associated TCR beta chains had undergone more clonal expansion than equally common others.

As regards this clone: What it binds is unknown.

V lost 6 bases and J lost 5; bases outside the gene matches: 4. This CDR3 is 12 amino acids long. Germline lookup yields CDR1 MNHNY and CDR2 SVGAGI (reference sequence). PCR employed 60 Vbeta and 13 Jbeta primers. Libraries were prepared by immunoSEQ multiplex PCR; TCRdb keeps only in-frame clonotypes and omits some of them. The sample lists roughly 200,000 clones, 80% to 85% seen once, with around 1.5% in the top ten. This chain links TRBV6-6 with TRBJ2-7; 7 bases map to TRBD1. The material sequenced was PBMCs. This TCR was recovered from a man aged 50 to 59 in good health and CMV-seronegative. The CDR3 DNA is TGTGCCAGCAGGTTAGACAGGGACGAGCAGTACTTC. Translated: CASRLDRDEQYF.